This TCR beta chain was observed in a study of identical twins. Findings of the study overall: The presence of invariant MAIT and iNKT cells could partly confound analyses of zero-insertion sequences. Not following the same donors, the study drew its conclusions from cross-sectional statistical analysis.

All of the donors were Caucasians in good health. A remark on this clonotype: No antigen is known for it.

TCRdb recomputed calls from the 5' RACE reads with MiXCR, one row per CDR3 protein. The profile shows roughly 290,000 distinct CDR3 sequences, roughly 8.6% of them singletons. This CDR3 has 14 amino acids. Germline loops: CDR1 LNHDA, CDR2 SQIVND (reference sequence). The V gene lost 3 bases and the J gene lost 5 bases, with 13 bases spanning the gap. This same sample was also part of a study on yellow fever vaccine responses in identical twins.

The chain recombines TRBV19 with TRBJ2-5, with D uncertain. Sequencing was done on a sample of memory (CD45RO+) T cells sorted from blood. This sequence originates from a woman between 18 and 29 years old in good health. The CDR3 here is CASSMLYLGETQYF. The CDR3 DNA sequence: TGTGCCAGTAGTATGCTCTACCTGGGGGAGACCCAGTACTTC.